These 21 T cell receptor beta chains originate from one sample sequenced in a study of T cell repertoires in cytomegalovirus infection. Their cognate antigens are unknown. TCRdb reprocessed the reads with MiXCR, giving one entry per CDR3 protein. This sample has around 540,000 distinct CDR3 sequences, with 33% found just once. The sequencing used cultured PBMCs, collected from culture after CMV antigen stimulation. The receptors here all came from a human donor in good health (CMV status not recorded). Some clones in this sample may be carry-over from other donors' samples.

This chain links TRBV24-1 with TRBJ2-1; 11 bases fit TRBD1. The CDR3 runs 15 residues. V lost 5 bases, J lost 6 bases, and 5 bases stayed unmatched. Germline assignment: CDR1 KGHDR and CDR2 SFDVKD. The CDR3 sequence is CATSGWTGGSNEQFF. DNA of the CDR3: TGTGCCACCAGTGGTTGGACAGGGGGCTCCAATGAGCAGTTCTTC.

J is TRBJ2-3 and V is TRBV28; the D gene is possibly TRBD1 (6 bases). V was shortened by 6 bases and J by 5 bases, with 15 bases between the two germline ends. Per germline, CDR1 MDHEN and CDR2 SYDVKM. This CDR3 contains 14 residues. The CDR3 loop reads CASRGEQGLDTQYF. The DNA for the CDR3 is TGTGCCAGCAGGGGGGAACAGGGTTTAGATACGCAGTATTTT.

This chain uses TRBV2 with TRBJ2-2; 10 bases are shared with TRBD1. Looked up from germline, CDR1 is SNHLY and CDR2 is FYNNEI. The CDR3 extends over 19 amino acids. The V and J ends lost 5 bases and 1 base, in that order; junction bases with no gene match: 13. The CDR3 here is CASSTPGQGPTVNTGELFF. CDR3 coding DNA: TGTGCCAGCAGTACTCCGGGACAGGGGCCAACAGTGAACACCGGGGAGCTGTTTTTT.

This clonotype was seen at least ten times. The V call is TRBV6-1, the J call TRBJ1-1; tentatively, D is TRBD1 (5 bases). CDR1 is MNHNS, CDR2 SASEGT, per germline. The CDR3 contains 17 residues. V gave up 6 bases and J gave up 5 bases, with 25 bases separating them. The CDR3 sequence: CASRPTTAAGGSTEAFF. As DNA, the CDR3 is TGTGCCAGCAGACCTACGACCGCGGCGGGGGGAAGTACTGAAGCTTTCTTT.

This clonotype was detected ten times or more. This chain connects TRBV7-8 to TRBJ2-7, with D possibly being TRBD2 (6 bases). With 1 base removed from V and 2 bases from J, the gap between germline ends came to 12 bases. This CDR3 is built from 15 residues. CDR1 and CDR2 (germline): SGHVS, FQNEAQ. This chain's CDR3 is CASSLGSGGTYEQYF. The CDR3 bases are TGTGCCAGCAGCTTAGGATCGGGCGGGACCTACGAGCAGTACTTC.

This clonotype was observed many times. The rearrangement links TRBV25-1 to TRBJ2-2; possible D gene TRBD1, 5 bases. This CDR3 has 14 residues. Germline CDR1 MGHDK, CDR2 SYGVNS. Trimming cost V 6 bases and J 0 bases, with 8 bases left between them. This CDR3 reads CASSQGSNTGELFF. CDR3 DNA: TGTGCCAGCAGCCAGGGATCGAACACCGGGGAGCTGTTTTTT.

J is TRBJ1-2 and V is TRBV12-3 or TRBV12-4, with 12 bases that match TRBD1. The V and J ends lost 2 bases and 4 bases, in that order; junction bases with no gene match: 5. The CDR3 extends over 16 amino acids. The CDR3 nucleotides are TGTGCCAGCAGTTTACGGGACAGGGGGCTGAGCTATGGCTACACCTTC. Translating it yields CASSLRDRGLSYGYTF.

The V and J genes are TRBV12-3 or TRBV12-4 and TRBJ1-1, with D hard to call. V lost 9 bases, J lost 1 base, and 12 bases lay in between. This CDR3 comprises 13 residues. CDR3 region: CASYKVTNTEAFF. CDR3 DNA sequence: TGTGCCAGTTATAAAGTGACGAACACTGAAGCTTTCTTT.

This clonotype was counted a few times. The chain recombines TRBV7-3 with TRBJ2-5; D gene uncertain. CDR3 length: 15 amino acids. Germline CDR1 SGHTA, CDR2 FQGTGA. The ends were cut back, 5 bases at V and 0 bases at J, with 13 bases in the middle. This CDR3 is CASSLGQWDQETQYF. CDR3 DNA: TGTGCCAGCAGCCTAGGTCAGTGGGACCAAGAGACCCAGTACTTC. The whole variable domain, filled in from reference TRBV7-3 and TRBJ2-5, reads GAGVSQTPSNKVTEKGKYVELRCDPISGHTALYWYRQSLGQGPEFLIYFQGTGAADDSGLPNDRFFAVRPEGSVSTLKIQRTERGDSAVYLCASSLGQWDQETQYFGPGTRLLVL.

Ten or more counts support this clonotype. J is TRBJ2-7 and V is TRBV10-3; D possibly uses TRBD1 or TRBD2 (6 bases each). This CDR3 has 13 residues. With 2 bases removed from V and 5 bases from J, the gap between germline ends came to 10 bases. Germline V gene sequence: CDR1 ENHRY, CDR2 SYGVKD. Here the CDR3 reads CAISERGDHEQYV. CDR3 nucleotides: TGTGCCATCAGTGAGAGGGGGGACCACGAGCAGTACGTC.

This clonotype was observed a few times. The rearrangement uses TRBV12-3 or TRBV12-4 and TRBJ2-4; D is undetermined. Between the trimmed V and J ends, which lost 4 bases and 1 base, there was a span of 8 bases. The CDR3 consists of 14 residues. Here the CDR3 reads CASSWGTAKNIQYF. The CDR3 DNA follows: TGTGCCAGCAGTTGGGGTACCGCCAAAAACATTCAGTACTTC.

The V gene is TRBV28, the J gene TRBJ2-1; D is perhaps TRBD2 (5 bases). Between the trimmed V and J ends, which lost 5 bases and 7 bases, there was a span of 18 bases. Germline V lookup: CDR1 MDHEN, CDR2 SYDVKM. The CDR3 is 15 residues long. CDR3 coding DNA: TGTGCCAGCAGTACCCCCGGGATCGGACCAAATGAGCAGTTCTTC. It codes for CASSTPGIGPNEQFF.

The rearrangement joins TRBV6-5 to TRBJ2-5; no reliable D call. Germline assignment: CDR1 MNHEY and CDR2 SVGAGI. Deletions cut 3 bases from V and 1 base from J, with 15 bases between. This CDR3 spans 16 amino acids. This CDR3 is CASSYSWVGLQETQYF. CDR3 nucleotides: TGTGCCAGCAGTTATTCTTGGGTCGGGCTCCAAGAGACCCAGTACTTC.

The rearrangement links TRBV4-2 to TRBJ2-7, with 12 nucleotides matching TRBD2. CDR3 size: 16 residues. Germline CDR1 and CDR2: LGHNA and YNFKEQ. V lost 0 bases, J lost 0 bases, and 0 bases stayed unmatched. Here the CDR3 DNA reads TGTGCCAGCAGCCAAGAACTAGCGGGAGGCTCCTACGAGCAGTACTTC. Its protein product is CASSQELAGGSYEQYF.

This clonotype has more than one count but fewer than ten. The chain combines TRBV4-1 with TRBJ2-7, with D unclear. The V gene's germline CDR1 is MGHRA and CDR2 YSYEKL. CDR3 length equals 13 residues. V was shortened by 4 bases and J by 2 bases, with 9 bases between the two germline ends. CDR3 amino acids: CASSRQNPYEQYF. The CDR3 region has the DNA TGCGCCAGCAGCCGTCAAAACCCCTACGAGCAGTACTTC.

The chain joins TRBV11-2 to TRBJ1-1, with D unclear. The CDR3 loop spans 16 amino acids. The V end lost 0 bases, the J end lost 1 base, and 12 bases lay between the germline ends. Germline assignment: CDR1 SGHAT and CDR2 FQNNGV. The CDR3 loop reads CASSLDYRHPNTEAFF. CDR3 DNA: TGTGCCAGCAGCTTAGATTACCGGCACCCGAACACTGAAGCTTTCTTT. The variable domain in full, with the rest retrieved from reference TRBV11-2 and TRBJ1-1, is EAGVAQSPRYKIIEKRQSVAFWCNPISGHATLYWYQQILGQGPKLLIQFQNNGVVDDSQLPKDRFSAERLKGVDSTLKIQPAKLEDSAVYLCASSLDYRHPNTEAFFGQGTRLTVV.

This clonotype was recorded a few times. The J gene is TRBJ1-1, the V gene TRBV6-2 or TRBV6-3; D is undetermined. Trimming took off 5 bases at V and 1 base at J, with 11 bases between the two ends. The CDR3 has 14 residues. Germline CDR1 is MNHEY and CDR2 is SVGEGT. CDR3 sequence (DNA): TGTGCCAGCAGTAAACAGAGCAGGAACACTGAAGCTTTCTTT. It codes for CASSKQSRNTEAFF.

This clonotype appeared a few times. The rearrangement uses TRBV28 and TRBJ2-2; possible D gene TRBD2, 7 bases. The CDR3 is made up of 15 amino acids. CDR1 is MDHEN, CDR2 SYDVKM, per germline. V was trimmed by 1 base and J by 5 bases, leaving 11 bases between them. CDR3 nucleotides: TGTGCCAGCAGTTTATTGGGGGGGCTTACCGGGGAGCTGTTTTTT. Protein sequence: CASSLLGGLTGELFF.

The chain is built from TRBV5-1 and TRBJ1-5, with a tentative D call TRBD1 (6 bases). The CDR3 totals 14 residues. V was clipped by 4 bases and J by 5 bases, with 13 bases between them. The germline gives CDR1 SGHRS, CDR2 YFSETQ. CDR3 protein: CASSGGHPDQPQHF. Written as DNA, the CDR3 is TGCGCCAGCAGCGGGGGACACCCCGATCAGCCCCAGCATTTT.

This clonotype was detected a few times. V gene TRBV6-1 combines with J gene TRBJ1-1; D call uncertain. Trimming took off 6 bases at V and 2 bases at J, with 13 bases between the two ends. Germline lookup yields CDR1 MNHNS and CDR2 SASEGT. The CDR3 loop spans 14 amino acids. The chain's CDR3 is CASRAAPTNTEAFF. The CDR3 nucleotides are TGTGCCAGCAGGGCAGCTCCTACTAACACTGAAGCTTTCTTT.

The chain recombines TRBV19 with TRBJ2-1, with 8 bases that match TRBD2. Germline V gene data show CDR1 as LNHDA and CDR2 as SQIVND (reference sequence). The CDR3 has 18 residues. Trimming removed 0 bases from V and 1 base from J; junction bases left unmatched: 8. Here the CDR3 reads CASSIDNYQRESYNEQFF. Here the CDR3 DNA reads TGTGCCAGTAGTATAGATAACTATCAGCGGGAGTCCTACAATGAGCAGTTCTTC. Full variable domain (missing parts from reference TRBV19 and TRBJ2-1): DGGITQSPKYLFRKEGQNVTLSCEQNLNHDAMYWYRQDPGQGLRLIYYSQIVNDFQKGDIAEGYSVSREKKESFPLTVTSAQKNPTAFYLCASSIDNYQRESYNEQFFGPGTRLTVL.